Sequencing of this TCR beta chain was carried out in a study of cytomegalovirus exposure and HLA in healthy donors (dated by TCRdb to the late 2010s). Looking at the study overall: A later analysis indicated that the 90 to 150 validation repertoires were generated on the platform also employed for the 720 or so repertoires of the first cohort. The study aimed to test whether signatures of past pathogen exposure could be identified by cataloging public T cell receptors. Besides the first cohort of around 700 subjects, a separate validation cohort made up of about 120 different subjects was used. High-throughput TCR immunosequencing, statistical association of individual TCRs with disease status, and machine learning were combined to predict cytomegalovirus infection status.

Study-level results and caveats: Most TCR sequences were observed very rarely across donors, whereas some public TCRs were present in many individuals. In the study, 150 to 200 TCR beta chains were listed as associated with cytomegalovirus. A later analysis had no HLA typing for the validation cohort, so co-occurrence there was scored across all 130 or so repertoires. The authors suggested that the approach could potentially be extended to other disease states and immunological phenotypes. The classifier was reported to diagnose cytomegalovirus status with high specificity and sensitivity in both the original cohort and the validation cohort. Subsequent analysis determined that TCRs grouped into clusters in the first cohort also showed a tendency toward co-occurrence across the approximately 110 validation repertoires, and 85% to 95% of cluster scores exceeded 0. A few of the identified cytomegalovirus-associated TCR beta chains were confirmed in vitro to be specific for cytomegalovirus antigens.

Receptor libraries were prepared by the immunoSEQ multiplex PCR assay. The authors' analysis ran thus. To diagnose cytomegalovirus status from the catalog of TCR beta chain sequences, a statistical classification framework was built. TCRdb took over this immuneACCESS table, retaining in-frame rearrangements with V and J assigned. Such tables are incomplete; in checked studies, under half of the missing clones stem from an unresolved V gene, and the remainder is unexplained. V and J calls and clone size are as listed in that table; D and trimming were resolved from the DNA. For this sample there are around 71,000 clones; roughly 94% appear just once. Approximately 1.3% of the sample comes from the top ten. The donors belonged to the validation cohort of around 110 subjects, which was separate from the roughly 700-subject first cohort. This clone was detected once. It lacks a known antigen. The sample holds no much larger clone one base away, and base qualities are not on file.

The receptor comes from a man between 18 and 35 years old in good health and CMV-seropositive. The specimen sequenced was PBMCs.

DNA sequence: TGTGCCAGCAGTTCGTTCCCTCCAGAGACCCAGTACTTC. It translates as CASSSFPPETQYF. The chain links TRBV27 with TRBJ2-5; confidence is insufficient to name the D gene. Counted from cysteine to phenylalanine, this CDR3 has 13 amino acids. The read is trimmed to its CDR3 DNA, 39 bases read in frame from base 1. The germline V gene (reference sequence) provides CDR1 MNHEY and CDR2 SMNVEV. V gives up 4 bases and J gives up 4 bases, and the segment between their germline ends measures 10 bases.